Listed here are 16 T cell receptor beta chains from one sample, sequenced in a study of tumor-infiltrating lymphocytes in primary liver carcinoma. Making TCR beta cDNA involved approximately 520 ng total RNA and a constant-region primer. Researchers made the TCR beta libraries by running three nested multiplex PCR rounds with slightly modified ARM-PCR. TRBV1-TRBV30 forward primers paired with a C-beta reverse primer were used in the first two PCR rounds, which ran roughly 9 cycles each. In TCRdb, the multiplex PCR reads were re-called with MiXCR into one record per CDR3 protein. The sample lists 45,000 to 55,000 distinct CDR3 sequences, roughly 77% occurring once. The tissue used was unsorted bulk material of about 20-33 mg. RNA and DNA were co-extracted from it with the AllPrep DNA/RNA mini kit. The sample consisted of liver tumor tissue from sampling region 2. Subset reported: tumor region T2, inferior pole. Receptors originate from a man aged 40-55 years with primary liver carcinoma and hepatitis B virus infection.

A remark on this clonotype: It is likely a read error, because the conserved phenylalanine at the end of the CDR3 is missing. The V and J genes are TRBV29-1 and TRBJ2-3, with D tentatively TRBD2 (6 bases). The CDR3 spans 14 residues. CDR1 and CDR2 (germline): SQVTM, ANQGSEA. The V gene lost 6 bases and the J gene lost 2 bases, with 15 bases spanning the gap. The CDR3 DNA follows: TGCAGCGTCGCTCCTTGCGGGGACACAGATACGCAGTATTTG. Translation gives CSVAPCGDTDTQYL.

Concerning this clonotype: A junction boundary mismatches the germline segment, possibly from a read error. The CDR3 DNA is TGTGCCAGTAGTTTAAGGGATGCCACCTACAATGAGGAGTTCTTC. Its protein is CASSLRDATYNEEFF. The chain uses TRBV12-3 or TRBV12-4 and TRBJ2-1; D uncertain. The CDR3 length is 15 residues.

This clonotype is a singleton in its sample. Given a much more abundant clone one base away, this may be a read error. V usage is TRBV28 and J usage is TRBJ1-4; no reliable D call. CDR3 length equals 13 residues. Germline V gives CDR1 MDHEN, CDR2 SYDVKM. V was cut by 3 bases and J by 3 bases, with 5 bases left in between. As DNA, the CDR3 is TGTGCCAGCAGTTTTATGGCTAATGAAAAACTGTTTTTT. Its translation is CASSFMANEKLFF.

The chain uses TRBV4-2 and TRBJ2-7; 13 bases match TRBD2. The germline V gene encodes CDR1 LGHNA and CDR2 YNFKEQ. The CDR3 consists of 17 residues. Trimming cost V 10 bases and J 1 base; bases outside gene matches: 13. CDR3 region: CATTGLAGVYESYEQYF. In DNA form, the CDR3 reads TGTGCCACTACCGGACTAGCGGGAGTTTATGAGTCCTACGAGCAGTACTTC.

The chain uses TRBV29-1 and TRBJ2-7; 13 nucleotides line up with TRBD2. The ends lost 6 bases at V and 3 bases at J; junction bases unmatched: 5. This CDR3 comprises 14 residues. In germline, CDR1 is SQVTM, CDR2 ANQGSEA. The CDR3, as DNA: TGCAGCGTATCGGGACTAGCGGGAATCTACGAGCAGTACTTC. Residues: CSVSGLAGIYEQYF.

Points on this clonotype: A clone one base away is much larger, so this may be a read error. This chain links TRBV28 with TRBJ1-3, with a possible D match to TRBD1 (6 bases). In germline, CDR1 is MDHEN, CDR2 SYDVKM. This CDR3 contains 16 residues. The CDR3: CASSLFQGPSGTTIYF. The CDR3 coding sequence is TGTGCCAGCAGTTTATTCCAGGGGCCCTCTGGAACCACCATATATTTT.

At least ten counts were recorded for this clonotype. V gene TRBV6-6 combines with J gene TRBJ1-3; D is unresolved. Germline CDR1 and CDR2: MNHNY and SVGAGI (reference sequence). The CDR3 runs to 12 residues. The V gene lost 6 bases and the J gene lost 4 bases, with 7 bases spanning the gap. This CDR3 reads CASRGPGNTIYF. The CDR3 coding sequence is TGTGCCAGCAGGGGCCCCGGAAACACCATATATTTT.

Concerning this clonotype: The junction shows a germline mismatch at one end, possibly a read error. V gene TRBV11-1 combines with J gene TRBJ2-2; 7 bases match TRBD1. Germline loops: CDR1 SGHAT, CDR2 FQDESV (reference sequence). This CDR3 comprises 15 residues. The CDR3 loop is CASRKGGLNTGELLF. The CDR3 DNA is TGTGCCAGCAGAAAAGGGGGCCTGAACACCGGGGAGCTGCTTTTT.

The CDR3 protein is CASASTSGDFSSYNEQFF. DNA of the CDR3: TGTGCCAGCGCTTCTACTTCCGGTGATTTTAGCTCCTACAATGAGCAGTTCTTC. This chain links TRBV12-3 or TRBV12-4 with TRBJ2-1; no definite D call. Trimming stripped 8 bases from V and 0 bases from J, with 23 bases between. This CDR3 comprises 18 residues.

In this sample, this clonotype is medium-sized. The chain couples TRBV11-2 to TRBJ2-5; 8 bases match TRBD1. This CDR3 has 15 residues. The germline CDR1 and CDR2 sequences are SGHAT and FQNNGV. V lost 3 bases and J lost 5; bases outside the gene matches: 8. CDR3 in DNA: TGTGCCAGCAGCTTGGGGGCAGGGGGCCGTGAGACCCAGTACTTC. It encodes CASSLGAGGRETQYF.

A word on this clonotype: Without the conserved terminal phenylalanine or tryptophan, this CDR3 likely stems from a read error. The limits of the CDR3 on the DNA are not certain, so only TCRdb's listed CDR3 is given. V gene TRBV12-3 or TRBV12-4 combines with J gene TRBJ2-3. The CDR3 has 12 amino acids, counting both end residues. The CDR3 region is CASSPTTDPQYS.

This chain uses TRBV10-1 with TRBJ2-3, with D tentatively TRBD2 (6 bases). Looked up from germline, CDR1 is WNHNN and CDR2 is SYGVQD (reference sequence). This CDR3 region has 15 residues. The CDR3 DNA reads TGCGTCAGTGTTCCCGGAGGGGCCTCTGCAGATACGCAGTATTTT. Its protein is CVSVPGGASADTQYF.

With regard to this clonotype: This clone may be a read error of a much larger clone one base away. The V and J genes are TRBV28 and TRBJ2-5; D may be TRBD1 (6 bases). The CDR3 contains 13 residues. V shed 10 bases and J shed 5 bases, with 17 bases lying between them. The V gene's germline CDR1 is MDHEN and CDR2 SYDVKM. This CDR3 reads CAINQQGEETQYF. The CDR3 coding sequence is TGTGCCATCAACCAACAGGGTGAGGAGACCCAGTACTTC.

About this clonotype: Its ends do not fully match the called genes, so a read error is possible. This CDR3 reads CASSLTDTAYKQYF. The CDR3 region has the DNA TGTGCCAGCAGTTTAACTGACACTGCCTACAAGCAATACTTC. The V gene is TRBV11-2, the J gene TRBJ2-7; D is uncertain. Germline V CDR1 and CDR2: SGHAT, FQNNGV. The CDR3 has 14 amino acids. The full variable domain, its missing parts supplied by reference TRBV11-2 and TRBJ2-7, is EAGVAQSPRYKIIEKRQSVAFWCNPISGHATLYWYQQILGQGPKLLIQFQNNGVVDDSQLPKDRFSAERLKGVDSTLKIQPAKLEDSAVYLCASSLTDTAYKQYFGPGTRLTVT.

Comments on this clonotype: At one end the junction does not follow the germline gene, possibly because of a read error. The chain carries TRBV5-4 and TRBJ2-1; the D is unclear. Germline values: CDR1 SGHNT, CDR2 YYREEE (reference sequence). The CDR3 contains 11 residues. Here the CDR3 DNA reads TGTGCCAGCGGCCTTCGGACGCAGGAGTTATTC. It yields the protein CASGLRTQELF.

As for this clonotype: One end of the junction is discordant with germline, which a read error may explain. The V and J genes are TRBV29-1 and TRBJ2-7, with 9 bases identical to TRBD1. There are 14 residues in the CDR3. From germline, CDR1 is SQVTM and CDR2 ANQGSEA. The CDR3 region is CSIITGGSPYEQYF. The CDR3 DNA reads TGTAGTATTATAACAGGGGGCAGCCCCTACGAGCAGTACTTC.